Below, 29 T cell receptor beta chains from the same sample are listed, as sequenced in a study of regulatory T cells in long-lasting Graves disease. Time point noted: newly diagnosed GD, antithyroid drugs for less than 3 months. The authors made the TCR library using RNA they extracted from PBMCs. The authors built TCR beta libraries using iRepertoire HTBI primers and Arm-PCR of CDR3 regions. TCRdb passed the multiplex PCR reads through MiXCR, listing each CDR3 protein once. This table has 370,000 or so distinct CDR3 sequences, around 16% appearing once. These sequences were also reported in another study, on T cells in Graves' hyperthyroidism and ophthalmopathy.

The sequencing used peripheral blood mononuclear cells (PBMCs), collected at new diagnosis, from a patient treated with antithyroid drugs. The receptors here all came from a woman aged 18-35 years with Graves disease.

This clonotype was recorded many times. The genes are TRBV6-1 and TRBJ1-6, with no clear D. The CDR3 covers 14 residues. The V gene's germline CDR1 is MNHNS and CDR2 SASEGT. V was shortened by 7 bases and J by 9 bases, with 16 bases between the two germline ends. In nucleotides, the CDR3 is TGTGCCAGCAAGGACGGCGGTGCTTCTTCACCCCTCCACTTT. Its protein product is CASKDGGASSPLHF.

V gene TRBV7-3 combines with J gene TRBJ1-2; 9 bases fit TRBD1. After removal of 0 bases from V and 4 bases from J, the junction contained 3 bases not matched to a gene. CDR3 length equals 15 residues. Germline V gene lookup returns CDR1 SGHTA and CDR2 FQGTGA. CDR3 region: CASSLTPGQGYGYTF. The CDR3 coding sequence is TGTGCCAGCAGCTTAACACCGGGACAGGGCTATGGCTACACCTTC.

This clonotype was counted a few times. The V gene is TRBV5-1, the J gene TRBJ1-2; TRBD1 is a possible D gene (6 bases). CDR3 length: 16 residues. Germline CDR1 SGHRS, CDR2 YFSETQ. The germline V and J ends were trimmed by 4 bases and 0 bases, with 16 bases remaining between them. CDR3 sequence reads: CASSPRSGTSNYGYTF. The CDR3 DNA sequence: TGCGCCAGCAGCCCAAGATCCGGGACATCTAACTATGGCTACACCTTC.

This clonotype was recorded many times. The chain combines TRBV3-1 with TRBJ2-1, with D maybe TRBD2 (6 bases). V was cut by 0 bases and J by 4 bases, with 10 bases left in between. The germline V gene has CDR1 LGHDT and CDR2 YNNKEL (reference sequence). CDR3 length: 15 amino acids. In nucleotides, the CDR3 is TGTGCCAGCAGCCAAGATACCGGGGGATACAATGAGCAGTTCTTC. Encoded protein: CASSQDTGGYNEQFF.

This clonotype was seen repeatedly, ten times or more. V usage is TRBV3-1 and J usage is TRBJ2-2; D unclear. Germline V gene sequence: CDR1 LGHDT, CDR2 YNNKEL (reference sequence). The germline V and J ends were trimmed by 3 bases and 6 bases, with 8 bases remaining between them. The CDR3 has 13 residues. This CDR3 reads CASSQGFPGELFF. The CDR3 DNA is TGTGCCAGCAGCCAGGGTTTTCCCGGGGAGCTGTTTTTT.

This clonotype has a handful of counts. The genes are TRBV11-1 and TRBJ2-7; tentatively, D is TRBD1 (5 bases). Trimming shortened V by 1 base and J by 5 bases, and 15 bases separated the two germline ends. CDR1 and CDR2 (germline): SGHAT, FQDESV (reference sequence). The CDR3 runs to 15 residues. Here the CDR3 reads CASSLVGHGIDEQYF. Written as DNA, the CDR3 is TGTGCCAGCAGCTTAGTGGGGCATGGTATCGACGAGCAGTACTTC.

This clonotype has ten or more counts. V gene TRBV14 combines with J gene TRBJ2-7; the D is unclear. V was cut by 1 base and J by 4 bases, with 5 bases left in between. CDR1 and CDR2 from the germline V gene are SGHDN and FVKESK. The CDR3 consists of 12 residues. The CDR3 protein is CASSQVRYEQYF. The CDR3 DNA reads as TGTGCCAGCAGCCAAGTAAGGTACGAGCAGTACTTC.

The rearrangement joins TRBV11-2 to TRBJ2-1, with no clear D. V was shortened by 8 bases and J by 2 bases, with 10 bases between the two germline ends. The CDR3 runs 13 residues. The germline V gene has CDR1 SGHAT and CDR2 FQNNGV. In DNA, the CDR3 is TGTGCCAGCGCGTCCAGACCCTACAATGAGCAGTTCTTC. It specifies CASASRPYNEQFF.

This clonotype was observed a handful of times. The chain couples TRBV6-1 to TRBJ2-1, with 7 bases matching TRBD1. Trimming cost V 2 bases and J 0 bases; bases outside gene matches: 7. CDR3 length: 17 amino acids. Germline CDR1 MNHNS, CDR2 SASEGT. The CDR3 protein is CASSEQGVMSSYNEQFF. The CDR3 bases are TGTGCCAGCAGTGAACAGGGGGTAATGAGCTCCTACAATGAGCAGTTCTTC.

The chain has TRBV27 and TRBJ2-7; 8 bases line up with TRBD2. Germline V gene data show CDR1 as MNHEY and CDR2 as SMNVEV (reference sequence). Trimming cost V 5 bases and J 0 bases; bases outside gene matches: 6. This CDR3 contains 15 residues. CDR3 DNA: TGTGCCAGCAGTCCTGCAGGACTAGCCTCCTACGAGCAGTACTTC. This gives the protein CASSPAGLASYEQYF.

This clonotype was seen at least ten times. V and J are TRBV6-5 and TRBJ2-2; D gene unclear. This CDR3 has 14 residues. CDR1 MNHEY and CDR2 SVGAGI come from the germline V gene. The V and J ends lost 0 bases and 2 bases respectively, with 4 bases between them. The CDR3 region has the DNA TGTGCCAGCAGTTACTCCCAAAACACCGGGGAGCTGTTTTTT. Its protein is CASSYSQNTGELFF.

The V and J genes are TRBV30 and TRBJ2-6; 7 positions match TRBD2. Trimming at V came to 3 bases and at J to 4 bases, leaving 3 bases not matched to a gene. The germline V gene has CDR1 GTSNPN and CDR2 SVGIG (reference sequence). This CDR3 has 14 amino acids. CDR3 nucleotides: TGTGCCTGGAGGGGGGGGTCAGGGGCCAACGTCCTGACTTTC. Translated, it gives CAWRGGSGANVLTF.

There are a few counts of this clonotype. The chain couples TRBV9 to TRBJ2-7, with D tentatively TRBD1 or TRBD2 (6 bases each). The CDR3 covers 14 residues. Germline CDR1 SGDLS, CDR2 YYNGEE. V was trimmed by 4 bases and J by 5 bases, leaving 16 bases between them. CDR3 amino acids: CASSPGGGIHEQYF. In DNA form, the CDR3 reads TGTGCCAGCAGCCCAGGAGGGGGAATCCACGAGCAGTACTTC. The full variable domain, with the rest looked up from reference TRBV9 and TRBJ2-7, is DSGVTQTPKHLITATGQRVTLRCSPRSGDLSVYWYQQSLDQGLQFLIQYYNGEERAKGNILERFSAQQFPDLHSELNLSSLELGDSALYFCASSPGGGIHEQYFGPGTRLTVT.

In its sample, this clonotype was seen a few times. A much larger clone lies a single base off, so this may be a read error. This chain links TRBV20-1 with TRBJ2-3, with 7 bases lining up with TRBD1. CDR3 length: 15 residues. Germline trimming cut 1 base from V and 8 bases from J; bases unmatched to any gene: 12. CDR1 and CDR2 from the germline V gene are DFQATT and SNEGSKA (reference sequence). The CDR3 DNA is TGCAGTGCTAGAGGTTCCCCCTACAACAGGGGTACGCAGTATTTT. This codes for CSARGSPYNRGTQYF.

In this sample, this clonotype turned up once. The chain links TRBV10-1 to TRBJ1-2; D is unclear. CDR1 WNHNN and CDR2 SYGVQD come from the germline V gene (reference sequence). Trimming shortened V by 3 bases and J by 2 bases, and 7 bases separated the two germline ends. The CDR3 sequence is 13 residues long. The CDR3 here is CASSDFANYGYTF. The CDR3 nucleotides are TGCGCCAGCAGTGATTTCGCAAACTATGGCTACACCTTC.

This clonotype has at least ten counts. The chain joins TRBV28 to TRBJ1-1; weak D call: TRBD1 (6 bases). Germline lookup yields CDR1 MDHEN and CDR2 SYDVKM. The V end lost 8 bases, the J end lost 4 bases, and 17 bases lay between the germline ends. The CDR3 is 14 amino acids. The CDR3 here is CASSSIGTPTEAFF. The CDR3 nucleotides are TGTGCCAGCTCCTCGATAGGGACACCCACTGAAGCTTTCTTT.

V and J are TRBV12-3 or TRBV12-4 and TRBJ2-1; perhaps TRBD2 as D (5 bases). Trimming pared 6 bases from V and 0 bases from J, leaving 15 bases between. The CDR3 is made up of 16 amino acids. CDR3 region: CASSPASGSSYNEQFF. The CDR3 DNA is TGTGCCAGCAGCCCCGCGAGCGGTAGCTCCTACAATGAGCAGTTCTTC.

This clonotype came up many times. V usage is TRBV29-1 and J usage is TRBJ2-7; 9 positions agree with TRBD1. There are 14 residues in the CDR3. After removal of 5 bases from V and 3 bases from J, the junction contained 8 bases not matched to a gene. Germline V gene sequence: CDR1 SQVTM, CDR2 ANQGSEA. As DNA, the CDR3 is TGCAGCGTTACCCTGGACAGGGGTGGCTACGAGCAGTACTTC. It encodes CSVTLDRGGYEQYF.

CDR3 nucleotides: TGTGCCAGCAGCTTAGTACCCGGACAGGGAAGATCGTCCTATAATTCACCCCTCCACTTT. Encoded protein: CASSLVPGQGRSSYNSPLHF. V and J are TRBV7-8 and TRBJ1-6; TRBD1 aligns across 8 bases. Germline lookup yields CDR1 SGHVS and CDR2 FQNEAQ. The CDR3 extends over 20 amino acids. V trimming: 1 base; J trimming: 1 base; junction bases outside the gene matches: 12.

Concerning this clonotype: No conserved phenylalanine or tryptophan ends this CDR3, so it is likely a read error. This chain links TRBV11-2 with TRBJ2-5, with D unclear. V gave up 2 bases and J gave up 5 bases, with 9 bases separating them. The V gene's germline CDR1 is SGHAT and CDR2 FQNNGV. This CDR3 has 13 amino acids. CDR3 sequence (DNA): TGTGCCAGCAGCTTATCGTTCGGGGAGACCCAGTACCTC. Translation: CASSLSFGETQYL.

This clonotype has only a few counts. The chain joins TRBV29-1 to TRBJ1-2, with a weak D call TRBD1 (5 bases). The V gene's germline CDR1 is SQVTM and CDR2 ANQGSEA. The CDR3 totals 12 residues. The germline V and J ends were trimmed by 7 bases and 4 bases, with 13 bases remaining between them. CDR3 in amino acids: CSARQPSYGYTF. For the CDR3, the DNA is TGCAGCGCCCGACAGCCCTCCTATGGCTACACCTTC.

This clonotype was found many times. The V call is TRBV27, the J call TRBJ2-5; D is uncertain. V was trimmed by 4 bases and J by 0 bases, leaving 3 bases between them. Germline assignment: CDR1 MNHEY and CDR2 SMNVEV (reference sequence). The CDR3 runs to 12 residues. DNA of the CDR3: TGTGCCAGCAGTTCGGACCAAGAGACCCAGTACTTC. It codes for CASSSDQETQYF.

The V gene is TRBV7-9, the J gene TRBJ2-3; D call uncertain. V lost 1 base, J lost 2 bases, and 10 bases lay in between. CDR1 is SEHNR and CDR2 is FQNEAQ in the germline V gene (reference sequence). This CDR3 is built from 15 residues. CDR3 bases: TGTGCCAGCAGCTTAGAAGGAACTCCCACAGATACGCAGTATTTT. It encodes CASSLEGTPTDTQYF. The whole variable domain, filled in from reference TRBV7-9 and TRBJ2-3, reads DTGVSQNPRHKITKRGQNVTFRCDPISEHNRLYWYRQTLGQGPEFLTYFQNEAQLEKSRLLSDRFSAERPKGSFSTLEIQRTEQGDSAMYLCASSLEGTPTDTQYFGPGTRLTVL.

This clonotype was seen repeatedly, ten times or more. This rearrangement joins TRBV20-1 to TRBJ2-7, with D perhaps TRBD2 (6 bases). The CDR3 covers 15 residues. The germline V gene has CDR1 DFQATT and CDR2 SNEGSKA (reference sequence). Trimming removed 3 bases from V and 2 bases from J, with 17 bases in between. The CDR3, as DNA: TGCAGTGCTAGGAGGGCCAAGACGGGGGCCTACGAGCAGTACTTC. This sequence encodes CSARRAKTGAYEQYF.

The V and J genes are TRBV20-1 and TRBJ2-2, with D perhaps TRBD2 (5 bases). The V end was cut by 3 bases, the J end by 4 bases, with 15 bases between. This CDR3 is 15 amino acids long. CDR1 is DFQATT and CDR2 is SNEGSKA in the germline V gene (reference sequence). CDR3 in DNA: TGCAGTGCTAGCTATGGCGCTAGCCTCACCGGGGAGCTGTTTTTT. Its translation: CSASYGASLTGELFF.

The CDR3 sequence: CASGNLQGATGNTIYF. For the CDR3, the DNA is TGTGCCAGCGGGAACTTACAGGGGGCCACTGGAAACACCATATATTTT. The J gene is TRBJ1-3, the V gene TRBV11-2, with TRBD1 matching over 9 bases. J was trimmed by 2 bases and V by 8 bases; bases with no gene match: 10. The CDR3 is 16 residues long. Germline lookup yields CDR1 SGHAT and CDR2 FQNNGV.

This clonotype was observed many times. The gene calls are TRBV28 and TRBJ2-1; TRBD1 matches at 12 bases. This CDR3 has 16 amino acids. V shed 5 bases, J shed 6 bases, and the junction held 8 bases outside the gene matches. Germline CDR1 and CDR2: MDHEN and SYDVKM. CDR3 bases: TGTGCCAGCAGTCCCTGGGGACAGGGGGCAGGCAATGAGCAGTTCTTC. Translated: CASSPWGQGAGNEQFF.

This clonotype was observed a few times. The V gene is TRBV5-1, the J gene TRBJ2-7; D may be TRBD1 or TRBD2 (5 bases each). Trimming took 4 bases from V and 5 from J, leaving 16 bases between them. The CDR3 is made up of 14 amino acids. Per the germline V gene, CDR1 is SGHRS and CDR2 is YFSETQ. This chain's CDR3 is CASSGGGSFDEQYF. Written as DNA, the CDR3 is TGCGCCAGCAGCGGGGGTGGGTCATTCGACGAGCAGTACTTC.

This clonotype was picked up a small number of times. This chain uses TRBV4-1 with TRBJ2-7, with 8 bases matching TRBD1. Germline V gene lookup returns CDR1 MGHRA and CDR2 YSYEKL. Trimming removed 1 base from V and 0 bases from J; junction bases left unmatched: 11. The CDR3 is 18 residues long. The DNA of the CDR3 is TGCGCCAGCAGCCAAGGAGGTCCAGGGGGCAGGGACTCCTACGAGCAGTACTTC. Amino acids: CASSQGGPGGRDSYEQYF.